These 22 T cell receptor beta chains were all obtained from the same sample, sequenced in a study of cytomegalovirus exposure and HLA in healthy donors (dated by TCRdb to 2016 to 2017). The method behind the library was the immunoSEQ multiplex PCR assay. For the multiplex PCR, a mixture combining 60 forward primers for TCR Vbeta segments and 13 reverse primers for TCR Jbeta segments was used. As stored in TCRdb, this immuneACCESS dataset retains in-frame rearrangements with V and J assigned. A fraction of the clones does not appear; measured against another copy, unresolved V genes explain less than half of the discrepancy, and the remainder lacks a known reason. This sample is represented by fewer than 150,000 clones; roughly three quarters of them were singletons. Roughly 16% of the sample is held by the ten biggest clonotypes. The sequenced sample was PBMCs. The source of these receptors is a man aged 50-59 years in good health and CMV-seropositive.

The chain links TRBV28 to TRBJ2-1, with D perhaps matching TRBD1 (6 bases). Germline V lookup: CDR1 MDHEN, CDR2 SYDVKM. CDR3 length: 11 residues. Trimming removed 4 bases at V and 14 bases at J, with 12 bases between. The CDR3 reads CASSSRGWEFF. The CDR3 nucleotides read TGTGCCAGCAGTTCCAGGGGTTGGGAGTTCTTC.

This clone was seen more than once but under ten times. The chain recombines TRBV10-1 with TRBJ2-5; TRBD2 matches 7 bases. Germline loops: CDR1 WNHNN, CDR2 SYGVQD (reference sequence). The CDR3 is 14 amino acids. With 3 bases clipped from V and 5 bases from J, the junction kept 6 bases outside the gene matches. CDR3 amino acids: CASSDRGDSETQYF. CDR3 in DNA: TGCGCCAGCAGTGACCGGGGGGATTCGGAGACCCAGTACTTC.

This clone was seen once. This chain connects TRBV10-3 to TRBJ2-7; D perhaps matches TRBD1 (5 bases). CDR1 is ENHRY, CDR2 SYGVKD, per germline. There are 15 residues in the CDR3. V lost 2 bases and J 0 bases, leaving 11 bases between the germline ends. The CDR3 is CAISEGQQSSYEQYF. DNA of the CDR3: TGTGCCATCAGTGAGGGACAACAGAGCTCCTACGAGCAGTACTTC.

V usage is TRBV11-3 and J usage is TRBJ1-5; D is unresolved. The V and J ends lost 5 bases and 0 bases respectively, with 5 bases between them. Germline V gene sequence: CDR1 SGHNT, CDR2 YENEEA. The CDR3 has 13 amino acids. CDR3 DNA: TGTGCCAGCAGCGCGAATAGCAATCAGCCCCAGCATTTT. Its translation: CASSANSNQPQHF.

The rearrangement uses TRBV15 and TRBJ2-5; tentative D call: TRBD2 (7 bases). The germline V gene encodes CDR1 LNHNV and CDR2 YYDKDF (reference sequence). The V gene lost 8 bases and the J gene lost 2 bases, with 18 bases spanning the gap. The CDR3 is 15 amino acids. The CDR3 reads CATGGGGSLQETQYF. The DNA for the CDR3 is TGTGCCACCGGTGGGGGCGGGAGCCTTCAAGAGACCCAGTACTTC.

The rearrangement joins TRBV4-3 to TRBJ2-7; 7 nucleotides agree with TRBD1. Germline CDR1 is LGHNA and CDR2 is YSLEER. The CDR3 extends over 16 amino acids. Trimming at V came to 3 bases and at J to 5 bases, leaving 13 bases not matched to a gene. The CDR3: CASSHTPQGVVHEQYF. CDR3 in DNA: TGCGCCAGCAGCCATACGCCGCAGGGGGTCGTCCACGAGCAGTACTTC.

The chain employs TRBV2 and TRBJ1-1; no firm D call. This CDR3 is 11 amino acids long. The V gene lost 7 bases and the J gene lost 0 bases, with 3 bases spanning the gap. The germline V gene encodes CDR1 SNHLY and CDR2 FYNNEI. The CDR3 spells CASTVNTEAFF. The CDR3, as DNA: TGTGCCAGCACCGTGAACACTGAAGCTTTCTTT.

This clone is a singleton in its sample. The J gene is TRBJ2-2, the V gene TRBV11-3; a weak D match, TRBD1 (5 bases). V lost 6 bases to trimming and J lost 6 bases, with 11 bases between them. The CDR3 is 13 residues long. The germline gives CDR1 SGHNT, CDR2 YENEEA. The CDR3 DNA follows: TGTGCCAGCAGTCCTACAGGAGCCGGGGAGCTGTTTTTT. It is translated as CASSPTGAGELFF.

The gene calls are TRBV5-1 and TRBJ1-1; D may be TRBD1 (5 bases). Germline CDR1 is SGHRS and CDR2 is YFSETQ. The V and J ends lost 0 bases and 11 bases respectively, with 20 bases between them. The CDR3 extends over 15 amino acids. The CDR3 protein is CASSLGGAGGDGAFF. The CDR3 DNA is TGCGCCAGCAGCTTGGGCGGGGCCGGGGGGGACGGGGCTTTCTTT.

Comment on this clone: A junction end diverges from the germline sequence, so it may reflect a read error. This chain links TRBV13 with TRBJ2-4; 9 bases agree with TRBD1. CDR3 length: 13 residues. Germline V gene sequence: CDR1 PRHDT, CDR2 FYEKMQ (reference sequence). The CDR3 loop reads CASSLRTGESKHF. The DNA for the CDR3 is TGTGCCAGCAGCTTAAGGACAGGGGAGAGCAAGCACTTC.

The chain carries TRBV4-3 and TRBJ2-1; TRBD2 agrees at 11 bases. The CDR3 covers 22 residues. CDR1 is LGHNA, CDR2 YSLEER, per germline. V lost 0 bases and J lost 0; bases outside the gene matches: 16. The CDR3 nucleotides read TGCGCCAGCAGCCAAGAAGGCCTAGCGGGGGGCTGGCTTAAGAGCTCCTACAATGAGCAGTTCTTC. Amino acids: CASSQEGLAGGWLKSSYNEQFF.

The chain carries TRBV6-5 and TRBJ2-4; maybe TRBD1 (5 bases). There are 14 residues in the CDR3. V was clipped by 2 bases and J by 6 bases, with 11 bases between them. Germline CDR1 is MNHEY and CDR2 is SVGAGI. Written as DNA, the CDR3 is TGTGCCAGCAGTTACGACCAGGGAAGAAACATTCAGTACTTC. This encodes CASSYDQGRNIQYF.

This clone has only a few counts. V usage is TRBV7-2 and J usage is TRBJ2-5; TRBD2 agrees at 15 bases. J gave up 4 bases and V 3 bases, and 3 bases lay outside the gene matches. This CDR3 spans 16 amino acids. The germline gives CDR1 SGHTA, CDR2 FQGNSA. The CDR3 loop reads CASSFGTSGGTETQYF. The CDR3 bases are TGTGCCAGCAGCTTCGGGACTAGCGGGGGGACAGAGACCCAGTACTTC.

This clone was found once. The chain employs TRBV6-5 and TRBJ1-2, with D uncertain. Germline CDR1 and CDR2: MNHEY and SVGAGI. This CDR3 has 13 residues. Trimming took 6 bases from V and 5 from J, leaving 13 bases between them. The CDR3 sequence: CASRAPGEYGYTF. The CDR3 DNA sequence: TGTGCCAGCAGGGCCCCCGGAGAGTATGGCTACACCTTC.

This clone has only a few counts. The chain recombines TRBV14 with TRBJ2-3; weak D call: TRBD2 (5 bases). CDR1 is SGHDN and CDR2 is FVKESK in the germline V gene. With 0 bases removed from V and 4 bases from J, the gap between germline ends came to 11 bases. This CDR3 region has 15 residues. The DNA of the CDR3 is TGTGCCAGCAGCCAAGATCGTGCGAGGGCAGATACGCAGTATTTT. Protein sequence: CASSQDRARADTQYF.

The genes are TRBV27 and TRBJ2-1; 11 nucleotides agree with TRBD2. The CDR3 has 16 amino acids. Losses at the gene ends were 5 bases for V and 2 bases for J; bases not matched to a gene: 5. The V gene's germline CDR1 is MNHEY and CDR2 SMNVEV (reference sequence). CDR3 nucleotides: TGTGCCAGCAGTAACCTACTAGCGGGGGCCTACAATGAGCAGTTCTTC. It yields the protein CASSNLLAGAYNEQFF.

The CDR3 coding sequence is TGTGCAAGTCGCTCCAGGGGGCAAGAGACCCAGTACTTC. Translation gives CASRSRGQETQYF. This chain joins TRBV12-2 and TRBJ2-5; whether TRBD1, the table's D call, matches the DNA was not checked. TRBV12-2 is labeled a pseudogene. The CDR3 is 13 residues long.

The chain carries TRBV18 and TRBJ1-1; tentative D call: TRBD1 (6 bases). Germline V lookup: CDR1 KGHSH, CDR2 LQKENI. The CDR3 contains 16 residues. The germline V and J ends were trimmed by 3 bases and 0 bases, with 14 bases remaining between them. Written as DNA, the CDR3 is TGTGCCAGCTCACCCCTCGGACAGCTCTTGAACACTGAAGCTTTCTTT. It is translated as CASSPLGQLLNTEAFF.

The chain recombines TRBV7-2 with TRBJ1-1, with TRBD1 matching over 7 bases. V was clipped by 5 bases and J by 4 bases; unmatched bases: 7. CDR3 length: 14 residues. Germline V gives CDR1 SGHTA, CDR2 FQGNSA. CDR3 loop: CASSQDRDGTEAFF. CDR3 DNA sequence: TGTGCCAGCAGCCAAGACAGGGACGGCACTGAAGCTTTCTTT.

This clone was observed a handful of times. The V gene is TRBV28, the J gene TRBJ2-5, with TRBD1 as a possible D gene (6 bases). Trimming left V 6 bases short and J 5 bases short, with 19 bases between. CDR1 MDHEN and CDR2 SYDVKM come from the germline V gene. The CDR3 contains 15 residues. CDR3 sequence (DNA): TGTGCCAGCAGGGCTGGAAGGGGGTACAGGGAGACCCAGTACTTC. Protein: CASRAGRGYRETQYF.

This sequence joins TRBV7-2 and TRBJ2-1; 8 bases line up with TRBD1. J was trimmed by 4 bases and V by 0 bases; bases with no gene match: 5. Germline-derived CDR1 and CDR2 are SGHTA and FQGNSA. This CDR3 has 16 amino acids. This CDR3 reads CASSLAAGQVYNEQFF. In nucleotides, the CDR3 is TGTGCCAGCAGCTTAGCCGCGGGACAGGTATACAATGAGCAGTTCTTC.

The V call is TRBV29-1, the J call TRBJ2-7; TRBD1 is a possible D gene (6 bases). The CDR3 runs 15 residues. V was cut by 0 bases and J by 3 bases, with 15 bases left in between. The germline V gene encodes CDR1 SQVTM and CDR2 ANQGSEA. The CDR3 sequence: CSVEEPGVVYYEQYF. CDR3 sequence (DNA): TGCAGCGTTGAAGAACCAGGGGTGGTATACTACGAGCAGTACTTC.